The next 10 T cell receptor beta chains were all read from a single sample in a study of cytomegalovirus exposure and HLA in healthy donors. Vbeta (60) and Jbeta (13) primers were used in the PCR. Clones were sequenced by immunoSEQ multiplex PCR, and TCRdb holds only the in-frame ones, with some missing. The table lists 90,000 or so clones, roughly 70% of them singletons, with about a sixth in the top ten. The specimen was PBMCs. The source is a woman aged 18 to 35 in good health and CMV-seropositive.

The CDR3 region is CASSPAGGYEQYF. CDR3 coding DNA: TGTGCCAGCTCACCTGCAGGGGGCTACGAGCAGTACTTC. J is TRBJ2-7 and V is TRBV18; TRBD1 agrees at 7 bases. The CDR3 totals 13 residues. Germline CDR1 reads KGHSH; CDR2 reads LQKENI. V gave up 3 bases and J gave up 3 bases; unmatched junction bases: 2.

J is TRBJ2-1 and V is TRBV7-8, with TRBD2 matching over 11 bases. CDR1 is SGHVS, CDR2 FQNEAQ, per germline. The CDR3 is 20 residues long. With V trimmed by 1 base and J by 0 bases, 11 bases remained unmatched. CDR3 DNA sequence: TGTGCCAGCAGCTTAGTGCCGGGACTAGCGGCCTTAGCCTCCTACAATGAGCAGTTCTTC. Translated: CASSLVPGLAALASYNEQFF.

This rearrangement joins TRBV11-2 to TRBJ2-1, with 8 bases lining up with TRBD1. Germline loops: CDR1 SGHAT, CDR2 FQNNGV. The length of the CDR3 is 15 residues. V dropped 4 bases and J dropped 5; count of bases not matched to a gene: 7. The CDR3 sequence: CASSSTDRENNEQFF. The CDR3 DNA reads TGTGCCAGCAGCTCGACGGACAGGGAAAACAATGAGCAGTTCTTC.

This clone was detected only a few times. This chain joins TRBV5-6 and TRBJ1-6; 7 positions match TRBD1. After removal of 5 bases from V and 7 bases from J, the junction contained 15 bases not matched to a gene. Germline V gene lookup returns CDR1 SGHDT and CDR2 YYEEEE. CDR3 length: 17 amino acids. CDR3 in amino acids: CASRHSGTASWNSPLHF. Written as DNA, the CDR3 is TGTGCCAGCAGGCACTCTGGGACAGCCTCTTGGAATTCACCCCTCCACTTT.

This clone was seen a single time. The chain carries TRBV5-4 and TRBJ2-1, with D possibly TRBD2 on 5 matching bases. Looked up from germline, CDR1 is SGHNT and CDR2 is YYREEE (reference sequence). V was trimmed by 4 bases and J by 3 bases, leaving 17 bases between them. This CDR3 spans 16 amino acids. This chain's CDR3 is CASSIKRPLGYNEQFF. The CDR3 DNA reads as TGTGCCAGCAGCATAAAGCGGCCATTAGGCTACAATGAGCAGTTCTTC.

The rearrangement uses TRBV7-3 and TRBJ2-1, with 7 bases that match TRBD2. The CDR3 runs to 15 residues. V shed 4 bases and J 4 bases; nucleotides not matched to a gene: 7. In germline, CDR1 is SGHTA, CDR2 FQGTGA. The CDR3 DNA follows: TGTGCCAGCAGCTCCCGGGAGGTCGCATACAATGAGCAGTTCTTC. It is translated as CASSSREVAYNEQFF.

This rearrangement joins TRBV2 to TRBJ2-4; 7 bases match TRBD2. The V gene's germline CDR1 is SNHLY and CDR2 FYNNEI. This CDR3 comprises 16 residues. The ends lost 3 bases at V and 3 bases at J; junction bases unmatched: 8. The CDR3 here is CASSDGAGEGKNIQYF. CDR3 in DNA: TGTGCCAGCAGTGACGGTGCGGGGGAGGGCAAAAACATTCAGTACTTC.

There are many counts of this clone. The gene calls are TRBV9 and TRBJ2-1; 9 positions agree with TRBD2. Losses at the gene ends were 3 bases for V and 8 bases for J; bases not matched to a gene: 9. The CDR3 spans 15 residues. Germline assignment: CDR1 SGDLS and CDR2 YYNGEE. CDR3 nucleotides: TGTGCCAGCAGCGAGTCGGGACTAGCTTTCGATGAGCAGTTCTTC. Its translation: CASSESGLAFDEQFF.

This clone was seen a handful of times. The chain is built from TRBV4-3 and TRBJ1-1; D is perhaps TRBD1 (5 bases). Germline assignment: CDR1 LGHNA and CDR2 YSLEER. This CDR3 contains 15 residues. Trimming took off 2 bases at V and 1 base at J, with 11 bases between the two ends. The CDR3 spells CASSQLLTANTEAFF. In DNA form, the CDR3 reads TGCGCCAGCAGCCAACTGTTGACAGCGAACACTGAAGCTTTCTTT.

This sequence joins TRBV18 and TRBJ2-7; 9 positions match TRBD1. This CDR3 region has 15 residues. With 5 bases clipped from V and 1 base from J, the junction kept 6 bases outside the gene matches. Germline V gene lookup returns CDR1 KGHSH and CDR2 LQKENI. DNA for the CDR3: TGTGCCAGCTCAGAAACAGGGGGCAGGTCCTACGAGCAGTACTTC. Its translation is CASSETGGRSYEQYF.